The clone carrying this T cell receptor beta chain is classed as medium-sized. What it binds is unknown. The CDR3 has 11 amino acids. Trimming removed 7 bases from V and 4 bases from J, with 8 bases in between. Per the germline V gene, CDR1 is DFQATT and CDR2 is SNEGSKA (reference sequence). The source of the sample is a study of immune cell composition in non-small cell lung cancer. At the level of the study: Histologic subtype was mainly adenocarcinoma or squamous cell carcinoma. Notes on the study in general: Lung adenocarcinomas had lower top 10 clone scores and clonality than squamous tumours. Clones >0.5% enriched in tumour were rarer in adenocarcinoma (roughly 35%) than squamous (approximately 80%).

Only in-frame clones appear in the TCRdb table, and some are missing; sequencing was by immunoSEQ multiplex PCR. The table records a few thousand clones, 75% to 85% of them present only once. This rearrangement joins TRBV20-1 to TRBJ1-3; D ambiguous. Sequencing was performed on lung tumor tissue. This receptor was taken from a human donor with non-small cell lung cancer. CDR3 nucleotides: TGCAGTGGAGGGTCAGGAAACACCATATATTTT. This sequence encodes CSGGSGNTIYF.